This TCR beta chain is from a study of blood T cell repertoires in COVID-19. Libraries were prepared by immunoSEQ multiplex PCR; TCRdb keeps only in-frame clonotypes and omits some of them. Found here are about 130,000 clones, around 84% of them singletons; the top ten hold 2% to 3%. V lost 11 bases to trimming and J lost 1 base, with 17 bases between them. CDR3 size: 14 residues. CDR1 is MDHEN and CDR2 is SYDVKM in the germline V gene. The material sequenced was PBMCs or T cells enriched from blood (not recorded which). The V gene is TRBV28, the J gene TRBJ1-2, with D unresolved. The receptor was derived from a man in his forties with acute COVID-19. The CDR3 nucleotides read TGTGCCTCGGCGGTTGATCTAAATAACTATGGCTACACCTTC. Translated, it gives CASAVDLNNYGYTF.